Detailed here is one TCR beta chain. The CDR3 contains 14 residues. Trimming cost V 3 bases and J 4 bases, with 13 bases left between them. The germline CDR1 and CDR2 sequences are SGHTA and FQGNSA. Time point here: newly diagnosed GD, antithyroid drugs for less than 3 months. The TCR library was made from RNA extracted from PBMCs. Roughly 8.2 milliliters of peripheral blood were drawn into EDTA tubes. This entry is derived from a study of regulatory T cells in long-lasting Graves disease. In building TCR beta libraries, iRepertoire HTBI primers were used together with Arm-PCR of CDR3 regions. TCRdb fed the multiplex PCR reads into MiXCR, producing one record per CDR3 protein. This sample carries roughly 520,000 distinct CDR3 sequences, approximately 12% of them seen once, and the ten largest clones take 8.9%. These data were also reused for a study on T cells in Graves' hyperthyroidism and ophthalmopathy. Turning to that study: Among the patients, aged 18 to 65, hyperthyroidism was newly diagnosed and had lasted under 2 months. The model identified upcoming ophthalmopathy a median about 7.1 months ahead of onset.

The TCR was taken from a woman aged 25 to 39 with Graves disease. Material: peripheral blood mononuclear cells (PBMCs), obtained at new diagnosis, from a patient treated with antithyroid drugs. The chain uses TRBV7-2 and TRBJ2-7; D is possibly TRBD1 or TRBD2 (6 bases each). CDR3 DNA sequence: TGTGCCAGCAGCTTGGCCGGGGGCTGGTACGAGCAGTACTTC. It yields the protein CASSLAGGWYEQYF.